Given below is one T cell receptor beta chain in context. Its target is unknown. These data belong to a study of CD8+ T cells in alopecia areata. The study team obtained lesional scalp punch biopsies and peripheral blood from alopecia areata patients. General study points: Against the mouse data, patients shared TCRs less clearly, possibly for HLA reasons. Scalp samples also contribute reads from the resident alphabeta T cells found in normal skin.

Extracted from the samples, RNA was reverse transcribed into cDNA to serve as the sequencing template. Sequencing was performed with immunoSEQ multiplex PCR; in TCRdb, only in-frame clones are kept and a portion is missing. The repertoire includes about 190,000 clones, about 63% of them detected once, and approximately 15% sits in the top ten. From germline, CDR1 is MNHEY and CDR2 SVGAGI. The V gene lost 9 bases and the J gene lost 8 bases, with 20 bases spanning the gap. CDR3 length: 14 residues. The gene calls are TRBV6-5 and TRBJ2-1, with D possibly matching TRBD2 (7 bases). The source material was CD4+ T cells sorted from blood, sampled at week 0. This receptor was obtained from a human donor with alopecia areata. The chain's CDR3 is CASEGGANRDEQFF. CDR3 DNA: TGTGCCAGTGAAGGGGGGGCCAATCGAGATGAGCAGTTCTTC.